The sequence of this T cell receptor (beta chain) was determined in a study of blood T cells in healthy people across ages. Alongside a J-beta primer mix, a sample-barcoded 5' primer served in a second PCR lasting about 7 to 12 cycles. TCRdb re-called the 5' RACE reads through MiXCR, storing one row per CDR3 protein. The sample has around 1,500,000 distinct CDR3 sequences; 28% are singletons. The table lists this clonotype with many counts. V was clipped by 6 bases and J by 3 bases, with 9 bases between them. The CDR3 is 11 amino acids. Germline loops: CDR1 DFQATT, CDR2 SNEGSKA (reference sequence). The chain couples TRBV20-1 to TRBJ2-7; a weak D match, TRBD2 (6 bases). The sample comprised blood. This receptor was taken from a woman between 25 and 40 years old in good health. The CDR3: CSAISGYEQYF. CDR3 in DNA: TGCAGTGCCATTAGCGGCTACGAGCAGTACTTC.